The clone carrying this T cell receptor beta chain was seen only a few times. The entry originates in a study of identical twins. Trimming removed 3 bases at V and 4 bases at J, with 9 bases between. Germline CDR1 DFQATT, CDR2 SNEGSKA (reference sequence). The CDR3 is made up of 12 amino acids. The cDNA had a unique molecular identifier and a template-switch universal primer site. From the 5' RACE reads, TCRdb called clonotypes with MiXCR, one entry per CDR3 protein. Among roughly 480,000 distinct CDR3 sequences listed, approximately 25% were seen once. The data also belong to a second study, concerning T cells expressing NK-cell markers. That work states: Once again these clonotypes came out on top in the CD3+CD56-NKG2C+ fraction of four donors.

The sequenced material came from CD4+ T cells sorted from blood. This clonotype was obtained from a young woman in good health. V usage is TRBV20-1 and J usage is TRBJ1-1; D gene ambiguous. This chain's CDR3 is CSARRTGTEAFF. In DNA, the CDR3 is TGCAGTGCTAGGAGAACGGGCACTGAAGCTTTCTTT.